The 2 T cell receptor beta chains listed next were all sequenced from one sample in a study of cytomegalovirus exposure and HLA in healthy donors. The PCR ran on 60 Vbeta and 13 Jbeta primers. Clones were read by immunoSEQ multiplex PCR, and TCRdb kept only the in-frame ones, dropping some. This sample carries fewer than 150,000 clones, around 68% of them seen once, and the ten largest clones take around 4.3%. The source material was PBMCs. These TCRs come from a woman in her thirties or forties in good health and CMV-seropositive.

The rearrangement links TRBV7-6 to TRBJ2-3; D remains ambiguous. CDR1 and CDR2 (germline): SGHVS, FNYEAQ. Between the trimmed V and J ends, which lost 1 base and 2 bases, there was a span of 10 bases. The CDR3 has 15 amino acids. The DNA for the CDR3 is TGTGCCAGCAGCTTAGAGGCCGCGGTCACAGATACGCAGTATTTT. This codes for CASSLEAAVTDTQYF.

This rearrangement joins TRBV4-2 to TRBJ1-6, with 9 bases identical to TRBD1. This CDR3 region has 15 residues. With 0 bases clipped from V and 7 bases from J, the junction kept 1 base outside the gene matches. Germline CDR1 and CDR2: LGHNA and YNFKEQ. Here the CDR3 DNA reads TGTGCCAGCAGCCAAGAGGGACAGGGCAATTCACCCCTCCACTTT. Residues: CASSQEGQGNSPLHF.